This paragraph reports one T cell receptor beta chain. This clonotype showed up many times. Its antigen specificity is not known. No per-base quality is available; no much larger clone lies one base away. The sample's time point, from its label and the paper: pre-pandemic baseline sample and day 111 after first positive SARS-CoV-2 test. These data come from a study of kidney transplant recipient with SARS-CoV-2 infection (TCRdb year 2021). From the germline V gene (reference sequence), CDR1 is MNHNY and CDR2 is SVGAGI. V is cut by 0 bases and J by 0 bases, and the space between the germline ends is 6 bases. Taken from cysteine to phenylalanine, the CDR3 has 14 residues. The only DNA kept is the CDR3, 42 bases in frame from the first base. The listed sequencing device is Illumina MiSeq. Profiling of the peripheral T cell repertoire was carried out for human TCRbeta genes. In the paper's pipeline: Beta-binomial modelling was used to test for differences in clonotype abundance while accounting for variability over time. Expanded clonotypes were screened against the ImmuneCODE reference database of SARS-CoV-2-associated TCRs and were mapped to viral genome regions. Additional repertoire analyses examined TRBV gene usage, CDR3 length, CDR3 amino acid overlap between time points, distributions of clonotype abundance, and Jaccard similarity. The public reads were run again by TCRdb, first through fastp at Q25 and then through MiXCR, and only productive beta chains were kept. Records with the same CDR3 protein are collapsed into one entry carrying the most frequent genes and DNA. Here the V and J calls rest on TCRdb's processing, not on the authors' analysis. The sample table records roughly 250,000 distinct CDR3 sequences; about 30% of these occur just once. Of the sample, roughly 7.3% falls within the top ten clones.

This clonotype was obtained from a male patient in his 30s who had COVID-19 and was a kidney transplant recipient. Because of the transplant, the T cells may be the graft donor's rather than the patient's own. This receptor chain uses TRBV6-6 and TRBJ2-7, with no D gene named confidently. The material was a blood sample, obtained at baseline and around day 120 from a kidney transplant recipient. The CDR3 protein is CASSYSPGSYEQYF. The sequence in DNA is TGTGCCAGCAGTTACTCCCCCGGCTCCTACGAGCAGTACTTC.